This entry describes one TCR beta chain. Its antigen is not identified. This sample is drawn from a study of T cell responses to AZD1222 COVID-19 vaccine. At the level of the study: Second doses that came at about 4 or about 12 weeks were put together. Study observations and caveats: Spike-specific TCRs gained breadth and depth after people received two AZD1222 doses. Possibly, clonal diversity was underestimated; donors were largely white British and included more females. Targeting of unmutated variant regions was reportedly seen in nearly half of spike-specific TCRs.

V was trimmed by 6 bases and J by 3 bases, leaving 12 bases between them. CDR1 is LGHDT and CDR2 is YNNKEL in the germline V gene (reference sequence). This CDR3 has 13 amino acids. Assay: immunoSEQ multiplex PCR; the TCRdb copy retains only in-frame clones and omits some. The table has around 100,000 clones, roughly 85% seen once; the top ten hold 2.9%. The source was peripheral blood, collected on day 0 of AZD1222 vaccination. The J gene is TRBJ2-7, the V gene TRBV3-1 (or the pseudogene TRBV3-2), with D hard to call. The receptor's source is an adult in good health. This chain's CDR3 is CASRLGPVYEQYF. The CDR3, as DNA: TGTGCCAGCAGACTTGGACCGGTCTACGAGCAGTACTTC.